This entry is about one T cell receptor (beta chain). Its target antigen remains unknown. Per-base quality was not reported, and no clone a single base away is much larger than it. The cohort consisted of 600 to 700 healthy bone marrow donors. Cohort members were all nominally healthy when sampled, although unrecorded immune exposures were likely present. The donor tested CMV seronegative and was one of the 352 seronegative cohort members. A peripheral blood sample was collected from each donor, and TCR beta sequencing was performed on peripheral blood mononuclear cells. The Qiagen DNeasy Blood Extraction Kit was used to extract genomic DNA from the blood cell samples. The sample is drawn from a study of cytomegalovirus exposure and HLA in healthy donors listed by TCRdb under 2017. Regarding the research as a whole: According to an earlier analysis of 550 to 700 of the donors, 200 million or so T cells yielded 117 million unique TCR beta sequences and approximately 300 Gb of sequence data. An early release that covered some 630 HLA-typed donors contained about 300 gigabases of sequencing data and tens of millions of unique TCR sequences. Of the 300 to 500 genotyped donors, 81% were placed in the genetic ancestry cluster associated with self-reported Caucasian donors. The study aimed to test whether cataloging public T cell receptors could reveal signatures of past pathogen exposure. The study profiled the T cell repertoires of 500 to 800 subjects by immunosequencing and related them to cytomegalovirus serostatus. Along with the roughly 710-subject first cohort, a separate validation cohort of over a hundred different subjects was used. The study combined high-throughput TCR immunosequencing, statistical association of individual TCRs with disease status, and machine learning to predict cytomegalovirus infection status. A later analysis re-examined previously published TCR beta repertoires from just over 650 donors and added high-resolution HLA genotyping to investigate patterns of TCR occurrence. Rather than drawing on any new phenotypic data, the later analysis identified candidate immune exposures from TCR beta sequences and the way those sequences occurred across donors. In an earlier analysis of 587 of the donors, high-throughput TCR beta sequencing was used to judge whether each TCR beta V gene segment behaved as functional or pseudogenic. Donor age, sex, ethnicity and CMV serostatus were compiled together with the repertoire data. A later genetic analysis used genome-wide SNP genotypes for about 65% of the 666 donors, treating that subset as a discovery cohort. All discovery cohort repertoires had been generated using a single sequencing platform. Both class I and class II loci were covered by HLA typing, at four-digit resolution. The number of typed donors differed by locus: about 620-640 for A, B, C, DRB1 and DQB1; approximately 520 for DQA1; 606 for DPA1; and roughly 490 for DPB1. Because of strong linkage in the cohort, four to six DR-DQ haplotypes were treated as single units for association and clustering. Among about 390 genotyped donors of the cohort, an average of approximately 230,000 unique TCR beta nucleotide sequences were sequenced per donor, roughly a sixth of them non-productive. General study outcomes and caveats: A later analysis found that TCR association rates varied across HLA loci, with DRB1 alleles showing the most associated TCRs and HLA-C alleles the fewest. A total of 150 to 200 TCR beta chains were listed by the study as associated with cytomegalovirus. A further reported finding was that TCR beta sequences accurately predicted the HLA-A and HLA-B alleles for most subjects in the first cohort. Because counts were too low, seventeen rarely observed V segments, including chromosome 9 orphons, were excluded from the earlier analysis of 587 of the donors. A later genetic analysis associated a missense DCLRE1C variant with V-gene and J-gene trimming of TCR beta chains, and an independent cohort replicated the association. In vitro tests confirmed that three of the cytomegalovirus-associated TCR beta chains recognize cytomegalovirus antigens. Specific HLA alleles were associated with 15,000 to 20,000 TCR beta sequences at a false discovery rate of 0.05 in a later analysis. Linkage disequilibrium might explain the correlated functional status among segregating V segments, but an unknown experimental factor could not be excluded. According to a later analysis, most CMV-associated TCR beta chains appeared to be HLA-restricted, and the HLA associations seemed to be driven largely by CMV exposure. Compared with the roughly 700-donor mean, donors in an Asian-associated ancestry cluster had fewer N-insertions in productive TCRs, according to a later genetic analysis. It was suggested by the authors that the approach could potentially be generalized to other disease states and immunological phenotypes. Cytomegalovirus status was reported to be diagnosed by the classifier with high specificity and sensitivity in both the original and validation cohorts. Sequencing depth was assumed to be roughly uniform across donors in the presence/absence analyses, though that assumption may not hold. Broadly in line with IMGT annotations, most TCR beta V segments showed up in productive rearrangements about 87% or about 30% of the time in an earlier analysis of some 590 of the donors. In a later analysis, HLA-associated TCR beta chains showed more clonal expansion and lower generation probabilities than non-associated chains that were equally common. In a later analysis, several top co-occurrence clusters were reported to appear linked to parvovirus B19, influenza, CMV and Epstein-Barr virus. Because some donors lacked HLA typing at each locus, the association tests relied only on the typed subset. Most TCR sequences were observed very rarely across donors, whereas some public TCRs were present in many individuals. The sequencing pipeline was judged likely to have produced a cluster of highly shared sequence variants as a technical artifact. When HLA alleles, especially DR and DQ, strongly co-occurred, TCR associations were difficult to assign to individual alleles. The cohort was sequenced for TCR beta chains only, and without alpha or paired-chain data the features that could be detected were limited. Some IMGT-functional V segments, including TRBV6-2 and TRBV6-3, could not be told apart with the 87-base-pair reads, so those segments were excluded. CMV serostatus was the only immune exposure information available for the cohort.

The library relied on the immunoSEQ multiplex PCR assay. For the multiplex PCR, a mixture combining 60 forward primers for TCR Vbeta segments and 13 reverse primers for TCR Jbeta segments was used. A multiplex PCR assay on genomic DNA amplified the CDR3 region of rearranged TCR beta genes. On the Illumina HiSeq System, the amplified TCR beta libraries were sequenced as 87-base-pair reads. In the source study's methods: A later analysis counted some 74 million unique TCR beta chains across the 670 or so repertoires, and around 9.9 million of these chains were shared by at least two donors. A nearest-neighbor algorithm error-corrected the raw reads and collapsed the reads into unique sequences, merging closely related sequences to remove PCR and sequencing errors. Alignment of CDR3 sequences to IMGT reference sequences was used to assign V, D and J gene segments. For a sequence to be retained, a match of at least six nucleotides to both a V gene segment and a J gene segment was required. A rearrangement counted as productive if the CDR3 had no stop codons and remained in frame with V and J, and every other rearrangement counted as non-productive. Following IMGT convention, CDR3 was defined as the stretch from the second conserved V-encoded cysteine up to the conserved J-encoded phenylalanine. The earlier analysis of 500 to 600 of the donors excluded sequences that lacked an unambiguous match to a single V gene segment. In an earlier analysis of a few hundred of the donors, a V segment was called functional when productive rearrangements were above 56.7%, and segregating when the standard deviation between donors exceeded 5%. A statistical classification framework was built for diagnosing cytomegalovirus status from the catalog of TCR beta chain sequences. A later analysis assigned V and J genes by comparing TCR nucleotide sequences with IMGT/GENE-DB human TR gene sequences. The TCRdist pipeline was used in a later analysis to assign CDR3 sequences and most-parsimonious VDJ recombination scenarios. In a later analysis, each TCR beta chain was defined by its CDR3 amino acid sequence together with its V-gene family, and reads lacking a unique V-gene family were excluded. As a way to deal with suspected cross-contamination and a sequencing artifact, a later analysis dropped 450 to 600 nucleotide sequences that were highly shared and had low generation probability. In a later analysis, a clonal expansion index for each public chain was calculated from normalized within-repertoire ranks of inferred template counts. In a later analysis, generation probabilities were computed using a VDJ recombination model fitted to out-of-frame rearrangements, and the results were checked against IGoR. In a later analysis, TCR-TCR, TCR-HLA and TCR-CMV co-occurrence was scored with hypergeometric tests, and a repertoire-size bias correction was applied to TCR pairs. A later analysis estimated false discovery rates by permuting HLA or CMV assignments 20 times. In a later analysis, co-occurring TCRs were grouped using DBSCAN, and TCRdist sequence similarity was added for clustering within HLA-allele-positive subsets. Co-occurrence clustering excluded repertoires with fewer than 30,000 or more than 120,000 public chains, plus five with anomalous nucleotide sharing. TCRdb holds this immuneACCESS table with in-frame rearrangements only. Some clones are missing; in checked studies, unresolved V genes explain under half, and the rest has no known cause. V, J and clone size are taken as reported in that table, and D and trimming were inferred from the DNA itself. This sample gives a few hundred thousand clones in total; over 60% of them show up just once. The biggest ten clones account for around 2% of the sample.

From cysteine to phenylalanine, the CDR3 is 14 amino acids long. Here the CDR3 DNA is all that survives: 42 bases in frame from base 1. Germline trimming: 3 bases from V, 4 bases from J; junction bases outside gene matches: 3. CDR1 MRHNA and CDR2 SNTAGT were looked up in the germline V gene. This clonotype was sampled from a man in his late teens or twenties in good health and CMV-seronegative. Sequencing used PBMCs. The rearrangement joined TRBV6-4 to TRBJ1-5, with 7 junctional bases fitting TRBD1. At the DNA level, the sequence is TGTGCCAGCAGTGAAGGACAGGCTAATCAGCCCCAGCATTTT. Translated, this is CASSEGQANQPQHF.